This T cell receptor (beta chain) was captured by sequencing in a study of blood T cell repertoires in COVID-19. On the study more broadly: Samples came from the United States, Italy and Spain, spanning acute and convalescent COVID-19. T cells, B-cell-depleted T cells, or PBMCs supplied cDNA or gDNA.

Source study methods: Quantification of nucleated cells was approximated via reference gene primer amplification. Libraries were prepared by immunoSEQ multiplex PCR; TCRdb keeps only in-frame clonotypes and omits some of them. That table furnishes V, J and clone size, whereas the DNA furnished D and trimming. The sample contains 40,000 to 55,000 clones, approximately 88% of which appear only once. This clone was observed a single time. The ends were cut back, 3 bases at V and 1 base at J, with 13 bases in the middle. This CDR3 is built from 15 residues. Per germline, CDR1 LNHDA and CDR2 SQIVND (reference sequence).

This receptor was identified in a man aged 50 to 60 with active COVID-19. The J gene is TRBJ2-7, the V gene TRBV19; possible D gene TRBD2, 6 bases. What was sequenced was peripheral blood. CDR3 sequence (DNA): TGTGCCAGTAGTATTGGCGGGACGGTTTCCTACGAGCAGTACTTC. It codes for CASSIGGTVSYEQYF.